The 9 T cell receptor beta chains reported below all come from one sample, sequenced in a study of shared clonotypes between healthy human individuals. Clones were sequenced by immunoSEQ multiplex PCR, and TCRdb holds only the in-frame ones, with some missing. The sample holds more than 2 million clones, 85% to 95% seen once. Sequencing was carried out using naive CD4+ T cells sorted from blood. Regarding subset: CD45RA+ positively selected. The receptors were sampled from a man between 18 and 35 years old in good health.

This rearrangement joins TRBV5-8 to TRBJ2-7; TRBD2 matches 12 bases. The CDR3 totals 14 residues. Germline CDR1 and CDR2: SGHTS and YDEGEE. V lost 5 bases and J lost 3; bases outside the gene matches: 3. Here the CDR3 reads CASRTSGGHYEQYF. DNA for the CDR3: TGTGCCAGCAGGACTAGCGGGGGCCACTACGAGCAGTACTTC.

On this clone itself: At one end, the junction sequence differs from germline, possibly due to a read error. This same CDR3 is encoded by further DNA sequences in the sample. This chain connects TRBV18 to TRBJ2-3; D call uncertain. CDR3 size: 13 residues. The germline V gene has CDR1 KGHSH and CDR2 LQKENI. CDR3 DNA sequence: TGTGCCAGCTCTCCACGGACCACAGATACGCAGTATTTT. Its protein product is CASSPRTTDTQYF.

The chain links TRBV30 to TRBJ2-6; 8 bases match TRBD1. The V segment lost 7 bases and the J segment 2 bases; nucleotides outside the gene matches: 10. Looked up from germline, CDR1 is GTSNPN and CDR2 is SVGIG (reference sequence). The CDR3 is 16 amino acids. Here the CDR3 DNA reads TGTGCCTCTGACAGGGTGGGACAGGCTGGGGCCAACGTCCTGACTTTC. As protein: CASDRVGQAGANVLTF.

The chain couples TRBV9 to TRBJ1-2; no firm D call. Trimming shortened V by 0 bases and J by 2 bases, and 8 bases separated the two germline ends. The CDR3 length is 14 residues. The germline V gene has CDR1 SGDLS and CDR2 YYNGEE. The CDR3 nucleotides are TGTGCCAGCAGCGTAGGGAAGGACAACTATGGCTACACCTTC. This encodes CASSVGKDNYGYTF.

This clone was recorded once. The same CDR3 also results from other DNA sequences found in this sample. Here the CDR3 DNA reads TGTGCCAGCAGTTTGCAAGGGAATCAGCCCCAGCATTTT. Translated, it gives CASSLQGNQPQHF. The V call is TRBV6-5, the J call TRBJ1-5; D is unclear. Germline lookup yields CDR1 MNHEY and CDR2 SVGAGI. The CDR3 contains 13 residues. V was pared by 4 bases and J by 4 bases, with 8 bases between.

V and J are TRBV18 and TRBJ2-7; the D is unclear. The germline V gene has CDR1 KGHSH and CDR2 LQKENI. The CDR3 runs to 17 residues. Deletions cut 2 bases from V and 3 bases from J, with 20 bases between. As DNA, the CDR3 is TGTGCCAGCTCACCAAAGGTGTCTCTAGGGTCTGGCTACGAGCAGTACTTC. Translated: CASSPKVSLGSGYEQYF.

This chain connects TRBV5-4 to TRBJ2-6, with no clear D. CDR3 length equals 15 residues. Trimming stripped 4 bases from V and 0 bases from J, with 8 bases between. Germline lookup yields CDR1 SGHNT and CDR2 YYREEE (reference sequence). The CDR3 region is CASSAPGSGANVLTF. For the CDR3, the DNA is TGTGCCAGCAGCGCTCCAGGCTCTGGGGCCAACGTCCTGACTTTC.

This clone has a single count. V usage is TRBV21-1 and J usage is TRBJ2-1; the D call of TRBD2 is as the table states it, not checked on the DNA. TRBV21-1 is a listed pseudogene. CDR3 length: 18 amino acids. The CDR3 spells CASSHRASGALGRSEQFF. The CDR3 coding sequence is TGTGCCAGCAGTCATAGGGCTAGCGGGGCTCTAGGTAGAAGTGAGCAGTTCTTC.

In its sample, this clone was seen a few times. One end of the junction varies from germline; a read error may be responsible. J is TRBJ1-6 and V is TRBV7-9; 7 bases line up with TRBD1. Germline V CDR1 and CDR2: SEHNR, FQNEAQ (reference sequence). The CDR3 contains 15 residues. The CDR3 spells CASTLEGAGSSPLHF. DNA for the CDR3: TGTGCCAGCACCTTAGAGGGGGCAGGGTCCTCACCCCTCCACTTT.